These 17 T cell receptor beta chains were all obtained from the same sample, sequenced in a study of identifying expanded T cells in peripheral blood. The protocol was immunoSEQ multiplex PCR, while the TCRdb copy is restricted to in-frame clones and leaves out a portion. The repertoire holds around 100,000 clones, with about 90% as singletons. The material sequenced was blood. The receptors shown here come from a person aged 18 to 70 in good health.

This chain joins TRBV27 and TRBJ1-2, with 9 bases that match TRBD1. The germline V gene encodes CDR1 MNHEY and CDR2 SMNVEV (reference sequence). With 4 bases clipped from V and 3 bases from J, the junction kept 3 bases outside the gene matches. CDR3 length: 14 residues. The DNA of the CDR3 is TGTGCCAGCAGTTCGGGACAGGGATACTATGGCTACACCTTC. Translated: CASSSGQGYYGYTF.

This clone was observed a handful of times. Other DNA sequences within the sample encode an identical CDR3. CDR3 bases: TGTGCCAGCAGCCAGGGACTAGCGGGCAACAATGAGCAGTTCTTC. This sequence encodes CASSQGLAGNNEQFF. The V call is TRBV4-2, the J call TRBJ2-1, with TRBD2 identical over 12 bases. CDR1 and CDR2 from the germline V gene are LGHNA and YNFKEQ. There are 15 residues in the CDR3. With 3 bases clipped from V and 5 bases from J, the junction kept 2 bases outside the gene matches.

The rearrangement joins TRBV7-8 to TRBJ2-7; D might be TRBD1 or TRBD2, each matching 6 bases. Germline V lookup: CDR1 SGHVS, CDR2 FQNEAQ. CDR3 length: 13 amino acids. V lost 11 bases and J 2 bases, leaving 16 bases between the germline ends. The CDR3 sequence: CAVRGQATYEQYF. The CDR3 region has the DNA TGTGCCGTCCGGGGGCAGGCCACCTACGAGCAGTACTTC. The complete variable domain, with remaining parts taken from reference TRBV7-8 and TRBJ2-7, reads GAGVSQSPRYKVAKRGQDVALRCDPISGHVSLFWYQQALGQGPEFLTYFQNEAQLDKSGLPSDRFFAERPEGSVSTLKIQRTQQEDSAVYLCAVRGQATYEQYFGPGTRLTVT.

V and J are TRBV14 and TRBJ1-1; no firm D call. Germline values: CDR1 SGHDN, CDR2 FVKESK. V dropped 7 bases and J dropped 0 bases, with 6 bases sitting between them. The CDR3 is 12 amino acids. CDR3 coding DNA: TGTGCCAGCAACGGCATGAACACTGAAGCTTTCTTT. Protein product: CASNGMNTEAFF.

V usage is TRBV14 and J usage is TRBJ2-1, with 14 bases aligning to TRBD2. The CDR3 has 16 amino acids. J was trimmed by 11 bases and V by 0 bases; bases with no gene match: 6. Germline V gene data show CDR1 as SGHDN and CDR2 as FVKESK. The CDR3 protein is CASSQELRTSGGKQFF. The CDR3 DNA follows: TGTGCCAGCAGCCAAGAGTTAAGGACTAGCGGGGGGAAGCAGTTCTTC. The entire variable domain, with the rest obtained from reference TRBV14 and TRBJ2-1, is as follows: EAGVTQFPSHSVIEKGQTVTLRCDPISGHDNLYWYRRVMGKEIKFLLHFVKESKQDESGMPNNRFLAERTGGTYSTLKVQPAELEDSGVYFCASSQELRTSGGKQFFGPGTRLTVL.

The genes are TRBV2 and TRBJ1-1, with no clear D. The CDR3 spans 15 residues. Germline V lookup: CDR1 SNHLY, CDR2 FYNNEI. Deletions cut 3 bases from V and 0 bases from J, with 11 bases between. Written as DNA, the CDR3 is TGTGCCAGCAGTGACGAGGCGGCCATGAACACTGAAGCTTTCTTT. It encodes CASSDEAAMNTEAFF.

The V call is TRBV2, the J call TRBJ1-1; 8 nucleotides line up with TRBD1. The J segment lost 0 bases and the V segment lost 6 bases, leaving 3 bases of the junction unmatched. The CDR3 loop spans 14 amino acids. CDR1 is SNHLY and CDR2 is FYNNEI in the germline V gene. This chain's CDR3 is CASRHRGMNTEAFF. The CDR3 bases are TGTGCCAGCAGGCACAGGGGGATGAACACTGAAGCTTTCTTT.

Here the CDR3 reads CASNTIGPGDYEQYF. DNA of the CDR3: TGCGCCAGCAACACCATAGGACCGGGAGACTACGAGCAGTACTTC. The chain joins TRBV5-1 to TRBJ2-7; TRBD2 might be the D (6 bases). This CDR3 region has 15 residues. Germline values: CDR1 SGHRS, CDR2 YFSETQ. Trimming removed 6 bases at V and 3 bases at J, with 19 bases between.

The rearrangement links TRBV9 to TRBJ1-3; D is unresolved. This CDR3 region has 16 residues. V was clipped by 4 bases and J by 0 bases, with 14 bases between them. Germline V lookup: CDR1 SGDLS, CDR2 YYNGEE. The CDR3 DNA sequence: TGTGCCAGCAGCCCCACGGACGGGTACTCTGGAAACACCATATATTTT. Translated, it gives CASSPTDGYSGNTIYF.

The chain is built from TRBV14 and TRBJ2-7; TRBD1 is a possible D gene (7 bases). Deletions cut 0 bases from V and 5 bases from J, with 14 bases between. Germline values: CDR1 SGHDN, CDR2 FVKESK. The CDR3 runs 15 residues. CDR3 bases: TGTGCCAGCAGCCAAGATCTCAGGGGGGTCAACGAGCAGTACTTC. Residues: CASSQDLRGVNEQYF.

The chain joins TRBV21-1 to TRBJ2-1; TRBD2 is the table's D call and was not checked against the DNA. TRBV21-1 is marked as a pseudogene. This CDR3 has 16 residues. CDR3 region: CASSNSGTSRYNEQFF. Here the CDR3 DNA reads TGTGCCAGCAGCAACTCCGGGACTAGTCGCTACAATGAGCAGTTCTTC.

The chain recombines TRBV27 with TRBJ1-2; D is undetermined. The CDR3 spans 16 residues. CDR1 MNHEY and CDR2 SMNVEV come from the germline V gene (reference sequence). Trimming took 0 bases from V and 4 from J, leaving 15 bases between them. CDR3 amino acids: CASSLSVGGQSYGYTF. CDR3 bases: TGTGCCAGCAGTTTATCGGTCGGTGGGCAGTCCTATGGCTACACCTTC.

The CDR3 reads CASSPGTGGSGANVLTF. The CDR3 nucleotides read TGTGCCAGCTCACCCGGGACAGGGGGCTCTGGGGCCAACGTCCTGACTTTC. The genes are TRBV18 and TRBJ2-6; 11 bases map to TRBD1. Germline lookup yields CDR1 KGHSH and CDR2 LQKENI. The CDR3 is made up of 17 amino acids. Trimming removed 3 bases from V and 0 bases from J; junction bases left unmatched: 1. Together with reference TRBV18 and TRBJ2-6, the CDR3 gives the full variable domain: NAGVMQNPRHLVRRRGQEARLRCSPMKGHSHVYWYRQLPEEGLKFMVYLQKENIIDESGMPKERFSAEFPKEGPSILRIQQVVRGDSAAYFCASSPGTGGSGANVLTFGAGSRLTVL.

The J gene is TRBJ1-2, the V gene TRBV19, with no clear D. Germline lookup yields CDR1 LNHDA and CDR2 SQIVND (reference sequence). Trimming removed 5 bases from V and 5 bases from J, with 18 bases in between. The CDR3 spans 15 residues. DNA for the CDR3: TGTGCCAGTAGTTCCACTGTTGGAAGGGAGTATGGCTACACCTTC. As protein: CASSSTVGREYGYTF.

The chain combines TRBV15 with TRBJ1-5; D might be TRBD1 (5 bases). The CDR3 runs 16 residues. Looked up from germline, CDR1 is LNHNV and CDR2 is YYDKDF (reference sequence). V lost 0 bases and J 3 bases, leaving 12 bases between the germline ends. In nucleotides, the CDR3 is TGTGCCACCAGCAGAGAGTGGGACGGGGACAATCAGCCCCAGCATTTT. This gives the protein CATSREWDGDNQPQHF.

J is TRBJ1-1 and V is TRBV29-1; D perhaps matches TRBD1 (5 bases). Per germline, CDR1 SQVTM and CDR2 ANQGSEA. CDR3 length: 12 residues. Trimming took off 5 bases at V and 1 base at J, with 8 bases between the two ends. Here the CDR3 reads CSVSDRNTEAFF. CDR3 nucleotide sequence: TGCAGCGTTTCCGACAGGAACACTGAAGCTTTCTTT.

This rearrangement joins TRBV7-9 to TRBJ1-1, with D tentatively TRBD1 (5 bases). Trimming cost V 5 bases and J 8 bases, with 21 bases left between them. Looked up from germline, CDR1 is SEHNR and CDR2 is FQNEAQ (reference sequence). The CDR3 extends over 15 amino acids. This chain's CDR3 is CASSPGHRDSTEAFF. Written as DNA, the CDR3 is TGTGCCAGCAGCCCAGGCCACCGGGACTCTACGGAAGCTTTCTTT.